This T cell receptor beta chain was retrieved from a study of blood T cell repertoires in COVID-19. With V trimmed by 0 bases and J by 7 bases, 7 bases remained unmatched. The CDR3 covers 17 residues. Germline V lookup: CDR1 SGHDN, CDR2 FVKESK. The repertoire was sequenced with immunoSEQ multiplex PCR; TCRdb's copy has only in-frame clones and lacks some. The data hold roughly 130,000 clones, with just under 85% observed a single time. The V call is TRBV14, the J call TRBJ1-6; the match to TRBD1 covers 9 bases. The clonotype comes from a man aged 45-60 years who had recovered from COVID-19. Sequencing used PBMCs or T cells enriched from blood (not recorded which). CDR3 in amino acids: CASSQDELGQGNSPLHF. In DNA, the CDR3 is TGTGCCAGCAGCCAAGATGAATTAGGACAGGGGAATTCACCCCTCCACTTT. Using reference TRBV14 and TRBJ1-6 for the parts outside the CDR3, the full variable domain is EAGVTQFPSHSVIEKGQTVTLRCDPISGHDNLYWYRRVMGKEIKFLLHFVKESKQDESGMPNNRFLAERTGGTYSTLKVQPAELEDSGVYFCASSQDELGQGNSPLHFGNGTRLTVT.